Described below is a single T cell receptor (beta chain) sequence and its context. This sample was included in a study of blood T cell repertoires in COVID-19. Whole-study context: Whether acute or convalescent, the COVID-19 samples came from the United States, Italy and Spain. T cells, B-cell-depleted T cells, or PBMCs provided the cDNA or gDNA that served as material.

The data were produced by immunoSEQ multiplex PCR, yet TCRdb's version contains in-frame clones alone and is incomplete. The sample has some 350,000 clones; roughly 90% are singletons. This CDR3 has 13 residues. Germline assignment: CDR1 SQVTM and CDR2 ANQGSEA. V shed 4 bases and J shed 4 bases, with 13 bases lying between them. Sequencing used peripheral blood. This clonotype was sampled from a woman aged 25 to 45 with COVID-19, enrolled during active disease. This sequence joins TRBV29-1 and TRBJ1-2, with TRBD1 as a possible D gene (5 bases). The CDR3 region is CSVVAGNSYGYTF. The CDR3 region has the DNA TGCAGCGTTGTGGCAGGGAATTCCTATGGCTACACCTTC.